Below, one T cell receptor beta chain is given with its context. The target antigen is unknown. The CDR3 is 13 amino acids. V was trimmed by 8 bases and J by 6 bases, leaving 17 bases between them. Germline CDR1 reads MNHEY; CDR2 reads SMNVEV (reference sequence). These data belong to a study of shared clonotypes between healthy human individuals. Study-wide background: The donor pool was made up of a couple of women and three men aged 18 to 49.

TCRdb's table, derived via immunoSEQ multiplex PCR, lists solely in-frame clones and lacks some. The sample holds hundreds of thousands of clones, around 93% seen once. Terminally differentiated effector memory CD45RA+ cells were excluded from the naive CD8 cells, which were CD45RO-negative and positively selected for CCR7. Findings of the study overall: Generation probability values for non-shared clonotypes were lower than those for clonotypes shared by all four donors.

The genes are TRBV27 and TRBJ2-7, with D unresolved. The TCR was taken from a man aged 30-40 years in good health. The sample taken for sequencing was naive CD8+ T cells sorted from blood. The CDR3 region has the DNA TGTGCCAGCGCTCCAACCTCAACTCTCGAGCAGTACTTC. It is translated as CASAPTSTLEQYF.